The 2 T cell receptor beta chains presented below share a single source sample, sequenced in a study of PD-L1 blockade in urothelial cancer. Profiling relied on immunoSEQ multiplex PCR, and the TCRdb table lists in-frame clones only, not all of them. The repertoire holds 45,000 to 50,000 clones, with about 91% as singletons. Sequenced here: PBMCs, sampled around atezolizumab (anti-PD-L1) treatment. These TCRs come from an elderly man with urothelial cancer.

The chain couples TRBV18 to TRBJ2-7; no reliable D call. Looked up from germline, CDR1 is KGHSH and CDR2 is LQKENI. Trimming cost V 3 bases and J 3 bases, with 6 bases left between them. CDR3 length: 12 residues. DNA of the CDR3: TGTGCCAGCTCACCCTCCAGCTACGAGCAGTACTTC. Translated: CASSPSSYEQYF.

V and J are TRBV5-1 and TRBJ2-1, with D tentatively TRBD1 (6 bases). The germline V and J ends were trimmed by 1 base and 5 bases, with 40 bases remaining between them. The CDR3 has 24 amino acids. Germline CDR1 is SGHRS and CDR2 is YFSETQ. CDR3 amino acids: CASSLSPGRAPGDLKGLVNNEQFF. The DNA of the CDR3 is TGCGCCAGCAGCTTGAGCCCCGGAAGGGCTCCAGGGGATTTAAAGGGGTTGGTGAACAATGAGCAGTTCTTC.